The next 7 T cell receptor beta chains were all read from a single sample in a study of T cell repertoires in cytomegalovirus infection. TCRdb fed the reads into MiXCR, producing one record per CDR3 protein. The sample lists about 740,000 distinct CDR3 sequences; around a third were seen once. These receptors are not linked to any known antigen. The material sequenced was cultured PBMCs, taken from culture after CMV antigen stimulation. All receptors come from a human donor in good health (CMV status not recorded). Some clones in this sample may be carry-over from other donors' samples.

A note on this clonotype: The junction shows a germline mismatch at one end, possibly a read error. The J gene is TRBJ1-1, the V gene TRBV7-2; D remains unclear. This CDR3 contains 11 residues. Germline V gives CDR1 SGHTA, CDR2 FQGNSA. CDR3 nucleotides: TGTGCCAGCAGCTTAACTGCTGAAGGTTTCTTT. This gives the protein CASSLTAEGFF.

The chain combines TRBV12-3 or TRBV12-4 with TRBJ1-2; no clear D. The CDR3 is 13 residues long. The V gene lost 4 bases and the J gene lost 4 bases, with 10 bases spanning the gap. The CDR3 here is CASSSNQGYGYTF. CDR3 coding DNA: TGTGCCAGCAGTTCCAACCAAGGCTATGGCTACACCTTC.

This clonotype was observed once. V is TRBV4-1 and J is TRBJ1-2; D is undetermined. Trimming removed 10 bases at V and 5 bases at J, with 20 bases between. The CDR3 sequence is 14 residues long. Germline V gene data show CDR1 as MGHRA and CDR2 as YSYEKL. This chain's CDR3 is CATFSGKTGYGYTF. The CDR3 DNA follows: TGCGCCACCTTTTCGGGGAAAACGGGGTATGGCTACACCTTC.

This chain links TRBV11-2 with TRBJ2-1; no reliable D call. CDR1 SGHAT and CDR2 FQNNGV come from the germline V gene. Trimming removed 5 bases from V and 4 bases from J, with 15 bases in between. The CDR3 has 15 residues. The CDR3: CASSPRGFNYNEQFF. For the CDR3, the DNA is TGTGCCAGCAGCCCCCGTGGATTTAATTACAATGAGCAGTTCTTC. Looking up the rest from reference TRBV11-2 and TRBJ2-1 gives the full variable domain: EAGVAQSPRYKIIEKRQSVAFWCNPISGHATLYWYQQILGQGPKLLIQFQNNGVVDDSQLPKDRFSAERLKGVDSTLKIQPAKLEDSAVYLCASSPRGFNYNEQFFGPGTRLTVL.

This clonotype was picked up many times. The CDR3: CASSQYSISGGSTDTQYF. The CDR3 DNA reads TGTGCCAGCAGCCAATATTCTATCAGCGGGGGGTCCACAGATACGCAGTATTTT. This chain links TRBV7-8 with TRBJ2-3; 9 nucleotides agree with TRBD2. The germline gives CDR1 SGHVS, CDR2 FQNEAQ. This CDR3 contains 18 residues. V shed 5 bases and J 2 bases; nucleotides not matched to a gene: 14.

The rearrangement joins TRBV12-3 or TRBV12-4 to TRBJ2-7; 7 bases map to TRBD1. V was pared by 6 bases and J by 1 base, with 6 bases of the junction left unmatched. The CDR3 loop spans 14 amino acids. CDR3 DNA sequence: TGTGCCAGCAGCACCATGACAGGGTCCTACGAGCAGTACTTC. This gives the protein CASSTMTGSYEQYF.

V and J are TRBV20-1 and TRBJ2-2, with a tentative D call TRBD1 (6 bases). The CDR3 consists of 17 residues. The ends were cut back, 1 base at V and 5 bases at J, with 20 bases in the middle. Germline V CDR1 and CDR2: DFQATT, SNEGSKA (reference sequence). Written as DNA, the CDR3 is TGCAGTGCTAGAGGGGAGAAGGGGGATTTCGGGACCGGGGAGCTGTTTTTT. Translation: CSARGEKGDFGTGELFF.